This T cell receptor beta chain originates from a study of spatial heterogeneity in lung cancer. The wider study: Consistent detection of more beta-chain than alpha-chain sequences was observed. Unique TCR and UMI combinations averaged more than ten appearances each in raw reads. Regarding the study as a whole: Tumor TCRs that were ubiquitous and expanded showed up in blood more at resection than follow-up.

This clonotype was recorded at least ten times. The antigen is undetermined. Time point specified: sample taken at primary tumor resection. Unsorted whole RNA samples from tumor, nontumor lung or frozen PBMC were sequenced. The donors, 60 to 80 patients with untreated early-stage non-small cell lung cancer, provided the samples. TCRdb re-derived calls from the 5' RACE reads in MiXCR, one entry per CDR3 protein. Among 77,000 or so distinct CDR3 sequences, approximately 18% were seen once, and the ten largest hold about 6.6%. Looked up from germline, CDR1 is SGHRS and CDR2 is YFSETQ. V shed 4 bases, J shed 8 bases, and the junction held 4 bases outside the gene matches. This CDR3 has 13 amino acids.

The sequence derives from a male donor with early-stage non-small cell lung cancer. The sample in question was PBMCs, obtained at surgery. V gene TRBV5-1 combines with J gene TRBJ1-2, with 11 nucleotides matching TRBD1. CDR3 in amino acids: CASSPGQGEGYTF. CDR3 DNA: TGCGCCAGCAGCCCGGGACAGGGGGAAGGCTACACCTTC.